A single sample is the source of the 19 T cell receptor beta chains below, sequenced in a study of a mutant IDH1 vaccine in newly diagnosed glioma. Time point specified: week 47, end of study. Topical imiquimod accompanied each vaccine dose, which consisted of 300 ug of mutant IDH1 20-mer peptide. These receptors are not linked to any known antigen. Repertoires were generated with immunoSEQ multiplex PCR, while TCRdb's copy carries only in-frame clones and drops some. Among around 40,000 clones listed, around 82% were seen once. The material was PBMCs, obtained from a glioma patient whose treatment included an IDH1 peptide vaccine. The receptors derive from a man younger than 30 with glioma. Some clones in this sample may be carry-over from other donors' samples.

The rearrangement uses TRBV6-5 and TRBJ2-1; 7 bases are shared with TRBD1. This CDR3 is built from 12 residues. V was pared by 6 bases and J by 8 bases, with 4 bases of the junction left unmatched. CDR1 is MNHEY, CDR2 SVGAGI, per germline. Written as DNA, the CDR3 is TGTGCCAGCAGCTACACAGGGGATGAGCAGTTCTTC. As protein: CASSYTGDEQFF.

V gene TRBV4-3 combines with J gene TRBJ2-7, with TRBD1 identical over 8 bases. This CDR3 has 14 residues. J gave up 2 bases and V 4 bases, and 4 bases lay outside the gene matches. Germline lookup yields CDR1 LGHNA and CDR2 YSLEER. CDR3 sequence (DNA): TGCGCCAGCAGCCCGGGACAGGAAGCCTACGAGCAGTACTTC. It is translated as CASSPGQEAYEQYF.

This CDR3 reads CAISDLSPRWSEAFF. The CDR3, as DNA: TGTGCCATCAGTGATCTCTCCCCCCGGTGGTCTGAAGCTTTCTTT. The chain has TRBV10-3 and TRBJ1-1; D uncertain. V was pared by 3 bases and J by 6 bases, with 17 bases between. In germline, CDR1 is ENHRY, CDR2 SYGVKD. The CDR3 consists of 15 residues.

The chain couples TRBV18 to TRBJ1-5, with TRBD1 matching 9 bases. Germline V gene sequence: CDR1 KGHSH, CDR2 LQKENI. The CDR3 consists of 16 residues. V was clipped by 3 bases and J by 2 bases; unmatched bases: 5. The CDR3 nucleotides are TGTGCCAGCTCACCTACCAGACAGGGGGGCAATCAGCCCCAGCATTTT. Translation: CASSPTRQGGNQPQHF.

This clone came up a few times. The chain has TRBV27 and TRBJ1-1; the D is unclear. CDR3 length equals 13 residues. Trimming left V 3 bases short and J 3 bases short, with 8 bases between. Germline values: CDR1 MNHEY, CDR2 SMNVEV (reference sequence). CDR3 in amino acids: CASSFLGYTEAFF. CDR3 bases: TGTGCCAGCAGTTTCCTCGGATACACTGAAGCTTTCTTT.

The V and J genes are TRBV7-9 and TRBJ1-1; D remains ambiguous. Trimming took off 2 bases at V and 1 base at J, with 5 bases between the two ends. The CDR3 loop spans 13 amino acids. Germline V gene sequence: CDR1 SEHNR, CDR2 FQNEAQ (reference sequence). The DNA of the CDR3 is TGTGCCAGCAGCTTAATGAAGAACACTGAAGCTTTCTTT. Translating it yields CASSLMKNTEAFF. Using reference TRBV7-9 and TRBJ1-1 for the parts outside the CDR3, the full variable domain is DTGVSQNPRHKITKRGQNVTFRCDPISEHNRLYWYRQTLGQGPEFLTYFQNEAQLEKSRLLSDRFSAERPKGSFSTLEIQRTEQGDSAMYLCASSLMKNTEAFFGQGTRLTVV.

The rearrangement links TRBV5-6 to TRBJ1-1, with 7 nucleotides matching TRBD1. Germline-derived CDR1 and CDR2 are SGHDT and YYEEEE. V was clipped by 3 bases and J by 5 bases; unmatched bases: 10. The CDR3 covers 15 residues. The CDR3 loop is CASSSIGGAGTEAFF. The CDR3 DNA sequence: TGTGCCAGCAGCTCGATAGGGGGCGCGGGGACTGAAGCTTTCTTT.

This rearrangement joins TRBV2 to TRBJ1-4, with D possibly matching TRBD1 (6 bases). Germline CDR1 SNHLY, CDR2 FYNNEI. This CDR3 is built from 15 residues. The V gene lost 0 bases and the J gene lost 10 bases, with 15 bases spanning the gap. The chain's CDR3 is CASSEAKGDFVKLFF. CDR3 nucleotides: TGTGCCAGCAGTGAAGCGAAGGGGGACTTCGTAAAACTGTTTTTT. The variable domain in full, completed from reference TRBV2 and TRBJ1-4, reads EPEVTQTPSHQVTQMGQEVILRCVPISNHLYFYWYRQILGQKVEFLVSFYNNEISEKSEIFDDQFSVERPDGSNFTLKIRSTKLEDSAMYFCASSEAKGDFVKLFFGSGTQLSVL.

V usage is TRBV7-2 and J usage is TRBJ2-7; 9 bases agree with TRBD1. Germline trimming cut 5 bases from V and 2 bases from J; bases unmatched to any gene: 10. This CDR3 has 16 residues. Looked up from germline, CDR1 is SGHTA and CDR2 is FQGNSA. CDR3: CASSLQGQGKTYEQYF. Here the CDR3 DNA reads TGTGCCAGCAGCCTACAGGGACAGGGAAAGACCTACGAGCAGTACTTC.

This rearrangement joins TRBV6-1 to TRBJ1-5; D remains unclear. Trimming removed 0 bases at V and 7 bases at J, with 13 bases between. This CDR3 has 15 amino acids. Germline V lookup: CDR1 MNHNS, CDR2 SASEGT. Here the CDR3 DNA reads TGTGCCAGCAGTGAAGCGCGGGCTCTTACGCAGCCCCAGCATTTT. It translates to CASSEARALTQPQHF.

This chain links TRBV7-9 with TRBJ1-1, with D perhaps matching TRBD1 (5 bases). The CDR3 contains 13 residues. CDR1 and CDR2 (germline): SEHNR, FQNEAQ (reference sequence). V was shortened by 1 base and J by 4 bases, with 7 bases between the two germline ends. CDR3 sequence: CASSLDGATEAFF. The CDR3 DNA follows: TGTGCCAGCAGCTTAGATGGGGCCACTGAAGCTTTCTTT. The full variable domain, completed using reference TRBV7-9 and TRBJ1-1, is DTGVSQNPRHKITKRGQNVTFRCDPISEHNRLYWYRQTLGQGPEFLTYFQNEAQLEKSRLLSDRFSAERPKGSFSTLEIQRTEQGDSAMYLCASSLDGATEAFFGQGTRLTVV.

The rearrangement joins TRBV5-1 to TRBJ1-2; tentatively, D is TRBD1 (5 bases). This CDR3 is 15 amino acids long. The V end was cut by 0 bases, the J end by 8 bases, with 17 bases between. Germline V CDR1 and CDR2: SGHRS, YFSETQ. DNA for the CDR3: TGCGCCAGCAGCTTGGGTCGGGGCTCCTTCTGGGGCTACACCTTC. It translates to CASSLGRGSFWGYTF.

The chain employs TRBV7-2 and TRBJ1-5, with D tentatively TRBD1 (6 bases). From germline, CDR1 is SGHTA and CDR2 FQGNSA. The CDR3 runs to 14 residues. V gave up 5 bases and J gave up 1 base, with 9 bases separating them. The CDR3 bases are TGTGCCAGCAGCCCACAGGGAAGCAATCAGCCCCAGCATTTT. It codes for CASSPQGSNQPQHF.

The rearrangement links TRBV7-2 to TRBJ2-1, with 12 bases matching TRBD2. This CDR3 has 15 residues. Germline V gene data show CDR1 as SGHTA and CDR2 as FQGNSA. J lost 5 bases, V lost 4 bases, and 3 bases had no gene match. The CDR3 loop is CASSSGLAGNNEQFF. The CDR3 DNA reads TGTGCCAGCAGCTCCGGACTAGCGGGGAACAATGAGCAGTTCTTC.

The gene calls are TRBV11-1 and TRBJ2-7; weak D call: TRBD2 (6 bases). Germline V gene lookup returns CDR1 SGHAT and CDR2 FQDESV (reference sequence). The CDR3 loop spans 14 amino acids. Trimming removed 3 bases from V and 0 bases from J, with 9 bases in between. The CDR3 spells CASSLGGTSYEQYF. CDR3 sequence (DNA): TGTGCCAGCAGCTTGGGCGGGACCTCCTACGAGCAGTACTTC.

The V call is TRBV28, the J call TRBJ1-5, with 7 positions matching TRBD1. Germline assignment: CDR1 MDHEN and CDR2 SYDVKM. This CDR3 is 14 amino acids long. V shed 6 bases and J 7 bases; nucleotides not matched to a gene: 9. CDR3: CASSRRQGLQPQHF. Written as DNA, the CDR3 is TGTGCCAGCAGCCGACGACAGGGTCTACAGCCCCAGCATTTT.

This clone was seen only once. The rearrangement uses TRBV27 and TRBJ1-5; 9 bases match TRBD1. The ends lost 5 bases at V and 3 bases at J; junction bases unmatched: 8. This CDR3 has 16 amino acids. CDR1 is MNHEY, CDR2 SMNVEV, per germline (reference sequence). CDR3 residues: CASSPGTGLINQPQHF. CDR3 nucleotides: TGTGCCAGCAGTCCGGGGACAGGGCTTATCAATCAGCCCCAGCATTTT.

The gene calls are TRBV30 and TRBJ1-2; TRBD1 might be the D (5 bases). Trimming pared 3 bases from V and 2 bases from J, leaving 22 bases between. The germline CDR1 and CDR2 sequences are GTSNPN and SVGIG (reference sequence). The CDR3 extends over 17 amino acids. CDR3 in DNA: TGTGCCTGGAGCCCGACCCTCGGGGCGGGAGACAACTATGGCTACACCTTC. Translated: CAWSPTLGAGDNYGYTF.

This clone was observed once. The J gene is TRBJ2-3, the V gene TRBV7-9; 9 bases map to TRBD1. Trimming at V came to 2 bases and at J to 5 bases, leaving 5 bases not matched to a gene. Germline values: CDR1 SEHNR, CDR2 FQNEAQ (reference sequence). The CDR3 sequence is 15 residues long. The DNA of the CDR3 is TGTGCCAGCAGCTTAAGGGGACAGGGAGTAGATACGCAGTATTTT. Translation gives CASSLRGQGVDTQYF.